This TCR beta chain is drawn from a study of blood T cell repertoires in COVID-19. This clone was seen a single time. Here immunoSEQ multiplex PCR was the method, and the copy in TCRdb shows in-frame clones only, minus some. The sample yields 200,000 to 250,000 clones, almost 90% seen once. V lost 5 bases, J lost 3 bases, and 14 bases lay in between. The length of the CDR3 is 15 residues. The germline V gene has CDR1 SGHTA and CDR2 FQGTGA. The rearrangement joins TRBV7-3 to TRBJ2-1; D is perhaps TRBD1 (5 bases). The sequence came from a man younger than 40 who had been exposed to COVID-19. Input material: PBMCs or T cells enriched from blood (not recorded which). The CDR3 loop reads CASSPGRLVYNEQFF. As DNA, the CDR3 is TGTGCCAGCAGCCCAGGGCGTCTCGTCTACAATGAGCAGTTCTTC.